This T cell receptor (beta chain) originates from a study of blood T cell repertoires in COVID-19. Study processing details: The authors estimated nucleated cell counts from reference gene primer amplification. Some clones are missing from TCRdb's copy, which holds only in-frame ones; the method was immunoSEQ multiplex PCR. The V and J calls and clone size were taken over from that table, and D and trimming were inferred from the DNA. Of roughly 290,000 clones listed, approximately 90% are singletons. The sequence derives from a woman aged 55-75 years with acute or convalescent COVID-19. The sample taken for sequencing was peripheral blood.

CDR3: CASKREGGGETQYF. In DNA, the CDR3 is TGTGCCAGCAAACGGGAGGGTGGGGGAGAGACCCAGTACTTC. The chain links TRBV27 to TRBJ2-5; TRBD2 matches 8 bases. There are 14 residues in the CDR3. Germline-derived CDR1 and CDR2 are MNHEY and SMNVEV (reference sequence). With 7 bases clipped from V and 4 bases from J, the junction kept 8 bases outside the gene matches.